This TCR beta chain was profiled in a study of cytotoxic CD8 clonotypes in ibrutinib-treated CLL. Method: immunoSEQ multiplex PCR; TCRdb's copy keeps in-frame clones and lacks some. There are about 200,000 clones in the sample; roughly three quarters occur only once, and approximately 6.3% lies in the top ten. Findings and limits, study-wide: Patients had baseline clonality above age-matched healthy donors, and this clonality moved with circulating CD8+ T-cell counts.

The CDR3 is 14 amino acids. The germline gives CDR1 MDHEN, CDR2 SYDVKM. V shed 6 bases and J 5 bases; nucleotides not matched to a gene: 9. With regard to this clone: As yet, its antigen is unknown.

The sequenced sample was PBMCs, obtained after 12 months of ibrutinib treatment. The chain joins TRBV28 to TRBJ2-7, with 8 bases aligning to TRBD1. The sequence derives from a human donor with chronic lymphocytic leukemia. CDR3 protein: CASRAGGMRNEQYF. The CDR3 nucleotides read TGTGCCAGCAGGGCAGGGGGCATGAGGAACGAGCAGTACTTC.